The sequence of this T cell receptor beta chain was determined in a study of shared clonotypes between healthy human individuals. Study at large: Donor composition was a couple of women and a few men, aged 18 to 49. Study-level findings and limits: The donor pool, a small one, limited the genetic and exposure-history diversity represented. Sampling covered blood only; tissue repertoires likely differ.

CDR1 is MNHNY, CDR2 SVGAGI, per germline (reference sequence). The CDR3 is 15 amino acids. V was clipped by 7 bases and J by 4 bases; unmatched bases: 10. Comment on this clone: Antigen: not known.

At a deep level, the assay was run. Using immunoSEQ multiplex PCR, the repertoire was profiled, and TCRdb retains in-frame clones only, with some absent. The repertoire holds millions of clones, approximately 93% seen once, with around 0.4% in the top ten. The sequence derives from a man in his late teens or twenties in good health. Some clones in this sample may be carry-over from other donors' samples. The chain links TRBV6-6 to TRBJ2-1, with TRBD2 matching 7 bases. What was sequenced was naive CD4+ T cells from PBMCs. Subset described: CD45RA+ positively selected. The CDR3 spells CASTHLAGEYNEQFF. The CDR3 bases are TGTGCCAGCACCCACCTGGCGGGAGAGTACAATGAGCAGTTCTTC.